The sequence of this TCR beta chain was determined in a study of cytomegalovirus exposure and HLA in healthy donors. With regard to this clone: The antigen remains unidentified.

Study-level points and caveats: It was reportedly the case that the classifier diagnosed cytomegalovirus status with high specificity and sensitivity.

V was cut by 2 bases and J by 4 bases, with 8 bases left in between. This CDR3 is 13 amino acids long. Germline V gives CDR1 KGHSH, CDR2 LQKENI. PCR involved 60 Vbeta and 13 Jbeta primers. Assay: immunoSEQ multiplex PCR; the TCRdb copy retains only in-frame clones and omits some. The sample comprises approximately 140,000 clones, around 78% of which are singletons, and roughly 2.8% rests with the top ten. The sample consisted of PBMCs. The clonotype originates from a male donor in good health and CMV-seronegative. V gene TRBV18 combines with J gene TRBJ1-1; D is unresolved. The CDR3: CASSPREGTEAFF. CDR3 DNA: TGTGCCAGCTCACCAAGGGAGGGCACTGAAGCTTTCTTT.